Each of the 18 T cell receptor beta chains below was sequenced from the same sample in a study of T cells in Graves' hyperthyroidism and ophthalmopathy. Amplified regions were TCR beta CDR3 sequences from RNA transcripts. RT-PCR in the first round (using the HTBI primer set) targeted the TCR CDR3. MiXCR, run by TCRdb on the multiplex PCR reads, gives a single entry per CDR3 protein. The sample shows 350,000 to 400,000 distinct CDR3 sequences, about 19% of them seen only once. Input material: blood. These receptor sequences come from a woman younger than 35 with Graves' hyperthyroidism.

The chain carries TRBV11-2 and TRBJ2-2; 8 nucleotides line up with TRBD2. The germline gives CDR1 SGHAT, CDR2 FQNNGV. The CDR3 is made up of 18 amino acids. V lost 6 bases, J lost 3 bases, and 15 bases stayed unmatched. In nucleotides, the CDR3 is TGTGCCAGCAGAAGCTTAATTAGAAGCGGGGGCCACACCGGGGAGCTGTTTTTT. It codes for CASRSLIRSGGHTGELFF. Full variable domain (remainder filled in from reference TRBV11-2 and TRBJ2-2): EAGVAQSPRYKIIEKRQSVAFWCNPISGHATLYWYQQILGQGPKLLIQFQNNGVVDDSQLPKDRFSAERLKGVDSTLKIQPAKLEDSAVYLCASRSLIRSGGHTGELFFGEGSRLTVL.

Ten or more counts support this clonotype. V and J are TRBV18 and TRBJ1-2; tentative D call: TRBD1 (5 bases). With 3 bases removed from V and 2 bases from J, the gap between germline ends came to 13 bases. From germline, CDR1 is KGHSH and CDR2 LQKENI. The CDR3 runs 15 residues. The CDR3 sequence: CASSPSQGMNYGYTF. CDR3 nucleotide sequence: TGTGCCAGCTCACCTAGCCAGGGAATGAACTATGGCTACACCTTC.

This clonotype appeared many times. The chain employs TRBV7-9 and TRBJ1-1; tentative D call: TRBD1 (5 bases). This CDR3 region has 14 residues. V dropped 4 bases and J dropped 8 bases, with 17 bases sitting between them. The germline V gene has CDR1 SEHNR and CDR2 FQNEAQ (reference sequence). The CDR3 here is CASSSQPTGGEAFF. DNA for the CDR3: TGTGCCAGCAGCTCACAGCCTACCGGGGGAGAAGCTTTCTTT.

This clonotype was detected many times. The genes are TRBV14 and TRBJ1-1, with D perhaps TRBD1 (6 bases). Germline V CDR1 and CDR2: SGHDN, FVKESK. The CDR3 is made up of 14 amino acids. V was pared by 3 bases and J by 5 bases, with 13 bases between. CDR3 DNA: TGTGCCAGCAGCCAGATCGGGGGCCGAACTGAAGCTTTCTTT. Amino acids: CASSQIGGRTEAFF.

This clonotype showed up many times. The chain uses TRBV29-1 and TRBJ1-1; no reliable D call. Trimming took 3 bases from V and 11 from J, leaving 4 bases between them. The CDR3 is made up of 8 amino acids. Looked up from germline, CDR1 is SQVTM and CDR2 is ANQGSEA. The CDR3 DNA sequence: TGCAGCGTTGATTACGCTTTCTTT. It yields the protein CSVDYAFF.

This clonotype was found many times. The DNA of the CDR3 is TGTGCCACCAGTGATCGCACGGGTGAAGCTTTCTTT. It translates to CATSDRTGEAFF. J is TRBJ1-1 and V is TRBV24-1; no definite D call. Germline CDR1 reads KGHDR; CDR2 reads SFDVKD. The length of the CDR3 is 12 residues. V lost 3 bases to trimming and J lost 7 bases, with 8 bases between them.

This clonotype was seen many times. The V and J genes are TRBV15 and TRBJ1-1, with D unresolved. The CDR3 covers 16 residues. V lost 0 bases, J lost 1 base, and 12 bases lay in between. Looked up from germline, CDR1 is LNHNV and CDR2 is YYDKDF (reference sequence). The chain's CDR3 is CATSRDGWAKNTEAFF. The CDR3 DNA is TGTGCCACCAGCAGAGATGGGTGGGCCAAGAACACTGAAGCTTTCTTT.

In this sample, this clonotype turned up many times. The V and J genes are TRBV11-2 and TRBJ2-2; possibly TRBD2 for D (5 bases). Trimming shortened V by 5 bases and J by 11 bases, and 15 bases separated the two germline ends. Looked up from germline, CDR1 is SGHAT and CDR2 is FQNNGV. The CDR3 is made up of 13 amino acids. This CDR3 is CASSPQRYPELFF. CDR3 nucleotides: TGTGCCAGCAGCCCTCAGCGGTACCCAGAGCTGTTTTTT.

This clonotype was detected ten times or more. J is TRBJ1-1 and V is TRBV20-1; possible D gene TRBD1, 6 bases. The CDR3 extends over 14 amino acids. Germline assignment: CDR1 DFQATT and CDR2 SNEGSKA (reference sequence). V lost 6 bases and J lost 3, with 17 bases in between. CDR3 bases: TGCAGTGCCCCGAGGGGGGTTAGGTACACTGAAGCTTTCTTT. As protein: CSAPRGVRYTEAFF.

This clonotype was found many times. The chain couples TRBV27 to TRBJ2-3; D is uncertain. The V gene lost 2 bases and the J gene lost 3 bases, with 18 bases spanning the gap. The CDR3 is made up of 17 amino acids. Looked up from germline, CDR1 is MNHEY and CDR2 is SMNVEV (reference sequence). In DNA form, the CDR3 reads TGTGCCAGCAGTTTAGATGGTAGAGAAGTACTTACAGATACGCAGTATTTT. Encoded protein: CASSLDGREVLTDTQYF.

This clonotype was counted many times. V usage is TRBV2 and J usage is TRBJ2-7; 8 bases align to TRBD2. Per germline, CDR1 SNHLY and CDR2 FYNNEI. V dropped 4 bases and J dropped 7; count of bases not matched to a gene: 12. This CDR3 region has 15 residues. The CDR3: CASSVLTGGPGEQYF. CDR3 bases: TGTGCCAGCAGTGTGCTGACGGGGGGGCCGGGGGAGCAGTACTTC.

This clonotype was seen just once. The chain links TRBV11-2 to TRBJ2-7; 7 bases are shared with TRBD1. Germline V gene data show CDR1 as SGHAT and CDR2 as FQNNGV. J was trimmed by 2 bases and V by 6 bases; bases with no gene match: 13. This CDR3 is built from 16 residues. The CDR3 here is CASRARQGGFTYEQYF. CDR3 nucleotide sequence: TGTGCCAGCAGGGCCAGACAGGGTGGGTTCACCTACGAGCAGTACTTC.

This clonotype was recorded at least ten times. The chain carries TRBV24-1 and TRBJ2-5; D ambiguous. V gave up 0 bases and J gave up 3 bases, with 7 bases separating them. The CDR3 covers 14 residues. The germline CDR1 and CDR2 sequences are KGHDR and SFDVKD. CDR3 nucleotides: TGTGCCACCAGTGATTTGGGACCTAAAGAGACCCAGTACTTC. This gives the protein CATSDLGPKETQYF.

This clonotype was seen repeatedly, ten times or more. The chain combines TRBV12-3 or TRBV12-4 with TRBJ1-5, with D perhaps matching TRBD1 (6 bases). V was cut by 1 base and J by 5 bases, with 12 bases left in between. The CDR3 runs to 15 residues. CDR3 amino acids: CASSLVTGPDQPQHF. The CDR3 DNA sequence: TGTGCCAGCAGTTTAGTGACAGGTCCGGATCAGCCCCAGCATTTT.

This clonotype was detected ten times or more. This chain uses TRBV6-5 with TRBJ2-5; TRBD2 matches 15 bases. Germline CDR1 and CDR2: MNHEY and SVGAGI. The CDR3 sequence is 17 residues long. V shed 5 bases and J 1 base; nucleotides not matched to a gene: 5. The CDR3 sequence: CASSPGLAGGSQETQYF. For the CDR3, the DNA is TGTGCCAGCAGTCCCGGACTAGCGGGGGGGAGCCAAGAGACCCAGTACTTC.

This rearrangement joins TRBV2 to TRBJ1-1; 7 bases fit TRBD1. Germline V gene data show CDR1 as SNHLY and CDR2 as FYNNEI. The CDR3 runs 15 residues. V dropped 4 bases and J dropped 3; count of bases not matched to a gene: 8. The CDR3 DNA reads as TGTGCCAGCAGTGTACAGGGGAGTACGGACACTGAAGCTTTCTTT. This codes for CASSVQGSTDTEAFF.

This clonotype came up a few times. A much larger clone lies one base from this, so it may be a read error. The genes are TRBV2 and TRBJ2-4, with 9 bases lining up with TRBD1. The CDR3 has 16 residues. Looked up from germline, CDR1 is SNHLY and CDR2 is FYNNEI. Here the CDR3 DNA reads TGTGCCAGCAGTGAAGGGGGGGACAGGGCGAAAAACATTAAGTACTTC. It encodes CASSEGGDRAKNIKYF.

This clonotype was seen repeatedly, ten times or more. This chain joins TRBV24-1 and TRBJ2-7; D call uncertain. V was cut by 2 bases and J by 0 bases, with 13 bases left in between. Germline V gene lookup returns CDR1 KGHDR and CDR2 SFDVKD. This CDR3 is 16 amino acids long. The CDR3 DNA sequence: TGTGCCACCAGTGATTCCAAGGTAGTTAACTCCTACGAGCAGTACTTC. Translation: CATSDSKVVNSYEQYF.